This record covers a single T cell receptor beta chain. Authors' methods: The authors estimated nucleated cell counts from reference gene primer amplification. The table came from immunoSEQ multiplex PCR; TCRdb's copy has only in-frame clones and leaves some out. That table supplies the V and J calls and clone size; D and trimming were determined from the DNA. The table shows roughly 480,000 clones, with 89% occurring only once. Trimming shortened V by 0 bases and J by 7 bases, and 11 bases separated the two germline ends. This CDR3 is 13 amino acids long. Germline V gene lookup returns CDR1 SGHRS and CDR2 YFSETQ. This entry is derived from a study of blood T cell repertoires in COVID-19. Study-wide context: Researchers got acute and convalescent COVID-19 samples from the United States, Italy and Spain. T cells, B-cell-depleted T cells, or PBMCs supplied cDNA or gDNA.

Recruited during active infection, patients (from Seattle) were subsequently followed longitudinally. Sequencing was done on a sample of peripheral blood. This chain joins TRBV5-1 and TRBJ2-7; D gene unclear. This TCR was recovered from a man younger than 35 with COVID-19, enrolled during active disease. Here the CDR3 DNA reads TGCGCCAGCAGCTTGGTCTCAGTCGGGGAGCAGTACTTC. Its translation is CASSLVSVGEQYF.